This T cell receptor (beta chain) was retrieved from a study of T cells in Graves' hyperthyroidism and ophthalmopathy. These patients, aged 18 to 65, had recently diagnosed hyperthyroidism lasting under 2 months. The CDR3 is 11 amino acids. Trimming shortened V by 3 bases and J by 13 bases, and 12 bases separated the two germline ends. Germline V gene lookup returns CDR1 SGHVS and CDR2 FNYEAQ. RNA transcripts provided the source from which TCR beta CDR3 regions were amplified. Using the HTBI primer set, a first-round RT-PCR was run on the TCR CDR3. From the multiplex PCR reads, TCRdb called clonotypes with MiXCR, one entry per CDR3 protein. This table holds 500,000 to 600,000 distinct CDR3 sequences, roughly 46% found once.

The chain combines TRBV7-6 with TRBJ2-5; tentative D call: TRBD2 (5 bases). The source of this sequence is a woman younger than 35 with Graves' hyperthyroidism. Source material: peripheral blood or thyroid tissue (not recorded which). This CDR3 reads CASSFSADWYF. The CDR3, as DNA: TGTGCCAGCAGCTTTAGTGCGGACTGGTACTTC.